The next 30 T cell receptor beta chains were all read from a single sample in a study of T-cell memory formation after mild COVID-19. TCRdb passed the 5' RACE reads through MiXCR, listing each CDR3 protein once. Of roughly 480,000 distinct CDR3 sequences in the sample, roughly 23% were seen once. Sequenced sample: PBMCs or a T cell subset sorted from them (not recorded which). Source of these receptors: an adult woman who had mild COVID-19 (a few samples of this study predate the infection). Cell type and time point are not known.

This clonotype was seen only a few times. The rearrangement uses TRBV6-5 and TRBJ2-2; 9 bases match TRBD2. The trim removed 8 bases at V and 5 bases at J, leaving 6 bases unmatched. This CDR3 contains 14 residues. Germline V gene data show CDR1 as MNHEY and CDR2 as SVGAGI. The chain's CDR3 is CASRQRGATGELFF. In DNA form, the CDR3 reads TGTGCCAGCCGCCAGCGGGGGGCGACCGGGGAGCTGTTTTTT.

This clonotype was picked up a small number of times. The chain has TRBV21-1 and TRBJ2-2; the table's D gene call, TRBD2, was not cross checked with the DNA. TRBV21-1 is a pseudogene locus. The CDR3 runs to 19 residues. Written as DNA, the CDR3 is TGTGCCAGCAGCAAAGGGGATTTGGAGACCCGAGGAGTCCCCGGGGAGCTGTTTTTT. It is translated as CASSKGDLETRGVPGELFF.

The chain uses TRBV27 and TRBJ2-1; D possibly corresponds to TRBD2 (7 bases). This CDR3 is 15 amino acids long. V gave up 3 bases and J gave up 4 bases, with 13 bases separating them. The germline CDR1 and CDR2 sequences are MNHEY and SMNVEV (reference sequence). The CDR3 loop reads CASSLRGGGYNEQFF. CDR3 in DNA: TGTGCCAGCAGTTTGAGGGGGGGCGGATACAATGAGCAGTTCTTC.

The rearrangement joins TRBV20-1 to TRBJ1-2, with D possibly TRBD1 on 5 matching bases. The length of the CDR3 is 14 residues. V was shortened by 6 bases and J by 4 bases, with 18 bases between the two germline ends. Germline CDR1 reads DFQATT; CDR2 reads SNEGSKA (reference sequence). The chain's CDR3 is CSAKTSQGAYGYTF. CDR3 sequence (DNA): TGCAGTGCCAAAACCTCTCAAGGGGCCTATGGCTACACCTTC.

The chain has TRBV5-1 and TRBJ2-1; TRBD1 aligns across 7 bases. V trimming: 5 bases; J trimming: 4 bases; junction bases outside the gene matches: 6. CDR3 length: 14 amino acids. Germline V lookup: CDR1 SGHRS, CDR2 YFSETQ. CDR3 protein: CASRPGQLYNEQFF. The CDR3 DNA reads TGCGCCAGCAGGCCGGGACAGCTATACAATGAGCAGTTCTTC.

This clonotype was observed a handful of times. The rearrangement uses TRBV5-1 and TRBJ1-1; the D is unclear. The CDR3 is 15 residues long. Trimming pared 0 bases from V and 1 base from J, leaving 10 bases between. In germline, CDR1 is SGHRS, CDR2 YFSETQ. This CDR3 reads CASSLAGLTNTEAFF. CDR3 bases: TGCGCCAGCAGCTTGGCCGGCCTAACGAACACTGAAGCTTTCTTT. Looking up the rest from reference TRBV5-1 and TRBJ1-1 gives the full variable domain: KAGVTQTPRYLIKTRGQQVTLSCSPISGHRSVSWYQQTPGQGLQFLFEYFSETQRNKGNFPGRFSGRQFSNSRSEMNVSTLELGDSALYLCASSLAGLTNTEAFFGQGTRLTVV.

V is TRBV18 and J is TRBJ2-7; TRBD1 is a possible D gene (5 bases). The germline gives CDR1 KGHSH, CDR2 LQKENI. CDR3 size: 14 residues. Deletions cut 1 base from V and 3 bases from J, with 10 bases between. The CDR3 spells CASSPQGLDYEQYF. CDR3 DNA sequence: TGTGCCAGCTCACCACAGGGGTTGGACTACGAGCAGTACTTC.

In its sample, this clonotype was seen a few times. V is TRBV15 and J is TRBJ2-7; D may match TRBD1 or TRBD2 (6 bases each). V was clipped by 2 bases and J by 0 bases, with 23 bases between them. The V gene's germline CDR1 is LNHNV and CDR2 YYDKDF (reference sequence). The CDR3 is 19 amino acids. CDR3 protein: CATSRPRRDMGATSYEQYF. The CDR3 DNA is TGTGCCACCAGCAGACCCCGGCGGGATATGGGGGCAACCTCCTACGAGCAGTACTTC.

This clonotype was seen only a few times. The chain couples TRBV7-8 to TRBJ2-7; 9 bases are a match to TRBD1. This CDR3 is 12 amino acids long. The germline V gene has CDR1 SGHVS and CDR2 FQNEAQ. The junction had 2 bases not matched to a gene; V was cut back by 5 bases and J by 6 bases. The CDR3 nucleotides are TGTGCCAGCAGCGGGACAGGGAGCGAGCAGTACTTC. It codes for CASSGTGSEQYF.

This clonotype was seen only a few times. The CDR3 reads CASSPFLGETQYF. The CDR3 DNA reads TGCGCCAGCAGCCCCTTTCTGGGGGAGACCCAGTACTTC. The chain combines TRBV5-1 with TRBJ2-5; D is undetermined. The CDR3 is 13 amino acids. The germline CDR1 and CDR2 sequences are SGHRS and YFSETQ. V lost 4 bases, J lost 5 bases, and 12 bases lay in between.

This clonotype was recorded many times. V gene TRBV10-3 combines with J gene TRBJ2-7; 7 bases fit TRBD2. This CDR3 has 15 residues. CDR1 and CDR2 from the germline V gene are ENHRY and SYGVKD. V shed 0 bases, J shed 3 bases, and the junction held 5 bases outside the gene matches. CDR3 residues: CAISESVGGGYEQYF. The CDR3 nucleotides are TGTGCCATCAGTGAGTCCGTGGGGGGGGGCTACGAGCAGTACTTC.

The rearrangement joins TRBV24-1 to TRBJ2-7; 11 bases match TRBD1. CDR1 and CDR2 (germline): KGHDR, SFDVKD. The CDR3 totals 17 residues. J lost 6 bases, V lost 1 base, and 10 bases had no gene match. CDR3 DNA: TGTGCCACCAGTGATTTTGAGTGTGGGGACAGGGGGTTCGAGCAGTACTTC. Translating gives CATSDFECGDRGFEQYF.

This clonotype has just a few counts. V gene TRBV12-3 or TRBV12-4 combines with J gene TRBJ1-1; D unresolved. This CDR3 contains 10 residues. With 3 bases removed from V and 7 bases from J, the gap between germline ends came to 3 bases. CDR3 amino acids: CASSFGEAFF. The CDR3, as DNA: TGTGCCAGCAGTTTTGGTGAAGCTTTCTTT.

This clonotype was seen just once. The rearrangement uses TRBV19 and TRBJ2-7, with D perhaps TRBD1 (6 bases). The CDR3 contains 15 residues. The germline V and J ends were trimmed by 5 bases and 8 bases, with 22 bases remaining between them. CDR1 and CDR2 (germline): LNHDA, SQIVND (reference sequence). DNA for the CDR3: TGTGCCAGTAGTGTCCTCGGGACACCCGAGGTGAAGCAGTACTTC. Protein product: CASSVLGTPEVKQYF. The full variable domain, completed using reference TRBV19 and TRBJ2-7, is DGGITQSPKYLFRKEGQNVTLSCEQNLNHDAMYWYRQDPGQGLRLIYYSQIVNDFQKGDIAEGYSVSREKKESFPLTVTSAQKNPTAFYLCASSVLGTPEVKQYFGPGTRLTVT.

This clonotype was picked up a small number of times. Relative to the germline gene, one junction end is altered; a read error may explain this. The V call is TRBV7-7, the J call TRBJ2-7, with 12 nucleotides matching TRBD2. Germline-derived CDR1 and CDR2 are SSHAT and FNYEAQ (reference sequence). CDR3 length: 17 residues. CDR3 region: CASSLKGLAGNSYEQYF. Written as DNA, the CDR3 is TGTGCTAGCAGCCTCAAAGGACTAGCGGGGAACTCCTACGAGCAGTACTTC.

This clonotype has only a few counts. J is TRBJ1-5 and V is TRBV4-1; 7 nucleotides agree with TRBD1. Looked up from germline, CDR1 is MGHRA and CDR2 is YSYEKL. This CDR3 spans 16 amino acids. Germline trimming cut 0 bases from V and 4 bases from J; bases unmatched to any gene: 6. CDR3 protein: CASSQDTGQFNQPQHF. CDR3 DNA sequence: TGCGCCAGCAGCCAAGATACGGGACAGTTTAATCAGCCCCAGCATTTT.

This clonotype was counted between two and nine times. The chain combines TRBV19 with TRBJ2-1, with 10 bases matching TRBD2. The germline V gene has CDR1 LNHDA and CDR2 SQIVND (reference sequence). With V trimmed by 2 bases and J by 8 bases, 9 bases remained unmatched. The CDR3 loop spans 16 amino acids. CDR3 DNA sequence: TGTGCCAGTAGTATAAAAAGGCTAGCGGGAGTTCATGAGCAGTTCTTC. It is translated as CASSIKRLAGVHEQFF.

This clonotype was seen a handful of times. The genes are TRBV7-3 and TRBJ2-3; 11 bases match TRBD2. The CDR3 covers 16 residues. Germline assignment: CDR1 SGHTA and CDR2 FQGTGA. Trimming at V came to 1 base and at J to 2 bases, leaving 2 bases not matched to a gene. CDR3 coding DNA: TGTGCCAGCAGCTTAAGACTAGCGGGGTCCACAGATACGCAGTATTTT. Translation gives CASSLRLAGSTDTQYF.

V usage is TRBV5-1 and J usage is TRBJ2-1, with D perhaps assigned TRBD1 or TRBD2 (5 bases each). Deletions cut 0 bases from V and 6 bases from J, with 13 bases between. Germline CDR1 reads SGHRS; CDR2 reads YFSETQ. The CDR3 is made up of 15 amino acids. The CDR3: CASSLGVRDLNEQFF. Written as DNA, the CDR3 is TGCGCCAGCAGCTTGGGGGTTAGGGACCTCAATGAGCAGTTCTTC.

This clonotype has only a few counts. The chain links TRBV4-1 to TRBJ2-7, with 8 nucleotides matching TRBD1. CDR1 and CDR2 from the germline V gene are MGHRA and YSYEKL. The V gene end was trimmed by 1 base and the J gene end by 4 bases; junction bases not matched to a gene: 6. CDR3 size: 15 residues. In DNA form, the CDR3 reads TGCGCCAGCAGCCAAGTAAGGACAGGGAGATACGAGCAGTACTTC. Protein sequence: CASSQVRTGRYEQYF.

This clonotype was recorded many times. The V call is TRBV7-2, the J call TRBJ1-3; no definite D call. Trimming took 1 base from V and 0 from J, leaving 7 bases between them. The CDR3 has 15 residues. From germline, CDR1 is SGHTA and CDR2 FQGNSA. In DNA form, the CDR3 reads TGTGCCAGCAGCTTAGACGGGAGCTCTGGAAACACCATATATTTT. Its translation: CASSLDGSSGNTIYF.

The gene calls are TRBV5-4 and TRBJ2-2; D unclear. The germline CDR1 and CDR2 sequences are SGHNT and YYREEE (reference sequence). V was pared by 2 bases and J by 3 bases, with 11 bases between. This CDR3 comprises 15 residues. The CDR3 region is CASSFSRAHTGELFF. CDR3 nucleotide sequence: TGTGCCAGCAGCTTTAGCCGGGCTCACACCGGGGAGCTGTTTTTT.

This clonotype has a count of ten or more. The chain employs TRBV6-4 and TRBJ2-1; TRBD1 might be the D (5 bases). The V end lost 8 bases, the J end lost 8 bases, and 16 bases lay between the germline ends. CDR1 and CDR2 from the germline V gene are MRHNA and SNTAGT. The CDR3 sequence is 13 residues long. The CDR3 nucleotides read TGTGCCAGCGGGTCAACTGAACAGGATGAGCAGTTCTTC. This sequence encodes CASGSTEQDEQFF.

This chain uses TRBV20-1 with TRBJ2-1; either TRBD1 or TRBD2 may supply D (5 bases each). The germline V gene encodes CDR1 DFQATT and CDR2 SNEGSKA (reference sequence). This CDR3 region has 15 residues. The V end lost 0 bases, the J end lost 5 bases, and 14 bases lay between the germline ends. DNA of the CDR3: TGCAGTGCTAGAGAACCCGGGACCATCAACAATGAGCAGTTCTTC. Translating gives CSAREPGTINNEQFF.

The chain has TRBV29-1 and TRBJ2-3; TRBD2 matches at 7 bases. This CDR3 comprises 13 residues. V lost 6 bases and J lost 6; bases outside the gene matches: 9. Germline V gene data show CDR1 as SQVTM and CDR2 as ANQGSEA. The CDR3 bases are TGCAGCGTCTACACTAGCGTCAATGATACGCAGTATTTT. It codes for CSVYTSVNDTQYF.

In its sample, this clonotype was seen a few times. The chain carries TRBV18 and TRBJ1-1; D perhaps matches TRBD1 (5 bases). Germline CDR1 and CDR2: KGHSH and LQKENI. The CDR3 runs 16 residues. V lost 2 bases, J lost 4 bases, and 17 bases lay in between. This CDR3 reads CASSPGVSRVVTEAFF. CDR3 DNA: TGTGCCAGCTCACCAGGAGTCAGCAGGGTGGTCACTGAAGCTTTCTTT.

This chain connects TRBV12-3 or TRBV12-4 to TRBJ1-1; D ambiguous. The V end lost 6 bases, the J end lost 5 bases, and 7 bases lay between the germline ends. CDR3 length equals 11 residues. As DNA, the CDR3 is TGTGCCAGCAGGCTCTTGACTGAAGCTTTCTTT. Amino acid sequence: CASRLLTEAFF.

The J gene is TRBJ2-3, the V gene TRBV7-7; D is ambiguous. V was trimmed by 2 bases and J by 4 bases, leaving 10 bases between them. The germline V gene has CDR1 SSHAT and CDR2 FNYEAQ (reference sequence). This CDR3 region has 14 residues. The CDR3 loop is CASSLHRLADTQYF. In DNA form, the CDR3 reads TGTGCCAGCAGCTTACACAGACTCGCAGATACGCAGTATTTT.

The chain combines TRBV9 with TRBJ2-3; 11 bases are shared with TRBD2. Looked up from germline, CDR1 is SGDLS and CDR2 is YYNGEE. The trim removed 1 base at V and 2 bases at J, leaving 6 bases unmatched. CDR3 length: 17 amino acids. The chain's CDR3 is CASSVPVAGGPTDTQYF. The CDR3 DNA sequence: TGTGCCAGCAGCGTACCCGTAGCGGGAGGGCCCACAGATACGCAGTATTTT.

The chain has TRBV20-1 and TRBJ2-6; the match to TRBD2 covers 15 bases. The CDR3 sequence is 19 residues long. After removal of 3 bases from V and 0 bases from J, the junction contained 6 bases not matched to a gene. The germline gives CDR1 DFQATT, CDR2 SNEGSKA (reference sequence). CDR3 sequence: CSASRGLAGGTSGANVLTF. The CDR3 region has the DNA TGCAGTGCTAGTAGGGGACTAGCGGGAGGTACCTCTGGGGCCAACGTCCTGACTTTC.